This TCR beta chain was obtained from a study of T cell repertoires in cytomegalovirus infection. General observations from the study: CMV-specific TCR beta clonotypes restricted by HLA-C dominated the ex vivo response.

Germline assignment: CDR1 SGHVS and CDR2 FQNEAQ. The CDR3 contains 15 residues. A single record per CDR3 protein comes from TCRdb applying MiXCR to the reads. The top ten clones hold 2.5% to 3% of a sample with 680,000 or so distinct CDR3 sequences, less than 40% of them seen once. As to this clonotype: Its target is unknown. An end of the junction differs from the germline gene, which may be a read error.

The rearrangement uses TRBV7-8 and TRBJ1-5; 8 nucleotides agree with TRBD1. The sample comprised PBMCs. The sequence was collected from a human donor in good health (CMV status not recorded). Some clones in this sample may be carry-over from other donors' samples. The CDR3 DNA reads TGTGCCAGCAGCCCACAGGGGGGGGGTCATCATCCCCAGCATTTT. This translates into CASSPQGGGHHPQHF.